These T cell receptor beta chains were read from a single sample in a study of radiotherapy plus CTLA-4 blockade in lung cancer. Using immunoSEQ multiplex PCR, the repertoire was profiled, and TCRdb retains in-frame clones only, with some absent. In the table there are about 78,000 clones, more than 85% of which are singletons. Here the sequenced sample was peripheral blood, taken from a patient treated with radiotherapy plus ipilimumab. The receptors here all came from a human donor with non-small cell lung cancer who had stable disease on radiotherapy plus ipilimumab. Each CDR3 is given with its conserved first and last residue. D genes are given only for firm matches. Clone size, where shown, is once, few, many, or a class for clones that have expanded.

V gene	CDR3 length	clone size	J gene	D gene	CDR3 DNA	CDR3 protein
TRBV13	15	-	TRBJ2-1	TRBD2	TGTGCCAGCAGCTTAGGCGGGAGGGCCTGGAATGAGCAGTTCTTC	CASSLGGRAWNEQFF
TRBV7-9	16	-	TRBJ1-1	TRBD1	TGTGCCAGCAGCCCTCTACGGACAGGAAGAGGGACTGAAGCTTTCTTT	CASSPLRTGRGTEAFF
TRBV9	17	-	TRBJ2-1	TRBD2	TGTGCCAGCAGCGTCCAGCAGGCGGGAGGTATCTACAATGAGCAGTTCTTC	CASSVQQAGGIYNEQFF
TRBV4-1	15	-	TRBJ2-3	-	TGCGCCAGCAGCCAAGACTGGCTAGCCACAGATACGCAGTATTTT	CASSQDWLATDTQYF
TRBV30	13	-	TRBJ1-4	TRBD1	TGTGCCTCACAGGGGAGGGCTAATGAAAAACTGTTTTTT	CASQGRANEKLFF
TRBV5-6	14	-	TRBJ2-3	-	TGTGCCAGCAGCTTAGGAGGGGGCACAGATACGCAGTATTTT	CASSLGGGTDTQYF
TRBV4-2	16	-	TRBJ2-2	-	TGTGCCAGCAGCCAAGATGGATCAGCGAACACCGGGGAGCTGTTTTTT	CASSQDGSANTGELFF
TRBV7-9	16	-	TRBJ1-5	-	TGTGCCAGCAGCTCACCGAGGACAGATAGCAATCAGCCCCAGCATTTT	CASSSPRTDSNQPQHF
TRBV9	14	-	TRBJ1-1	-	TGTGCCAGCAGCGTAGGGGGCAGGAACACTGAAGCTTTCTTT	CASSVGGRNTEAFF
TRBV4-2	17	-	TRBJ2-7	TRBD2	TGTGCCAGCAGCCAGGGGCCTAGCGGGGGGGCATCGTACGAGCAGTACTTC	CASSQGPSGGASYEQYF
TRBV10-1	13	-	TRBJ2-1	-	TGCGCCAGCAGTGGGGGCGGTAAAAATGAGCAGTTCTTC	CASSGGGKNEQFF
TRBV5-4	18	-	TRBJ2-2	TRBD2	TGTGCCAGCAGCGCGGGACTAGCGGGAGGGCTCAGGACCGGGGAGCTGTTTTTT	CASSAGLAGGLRTGELFF
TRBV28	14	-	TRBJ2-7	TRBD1	TGTGCCAGCAGTTACCCAGGGGGTTTTAACGAGCAGTACTTC	CASSYPGGFNEQYF
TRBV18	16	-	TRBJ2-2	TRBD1	TGTGCCAGCTCACCAAGGACAGGGGGCGCTTCCGGGGAGCTGTTTTTT	CASSPRTGGASGELFF
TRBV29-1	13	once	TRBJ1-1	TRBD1	TGCAGCGTCCACAGGGGAGGGGTTGGGGAAGCTTTCTTT	CSVHRGGVGEAFF
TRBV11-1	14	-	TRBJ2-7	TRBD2	TGTGCCAGCGGGGCGTGGCGGGAGAGTGCCGAGCAGTACTTC	CASGAWRESAEQYF
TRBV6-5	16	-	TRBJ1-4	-	TGTGCCAGCAGTTACTCGATTGTCCCAACTAATGAAAAACTGTTTTTT	CASSYSIVPTNEKLFF
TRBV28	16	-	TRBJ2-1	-	TGTGCCAGCAGTTTGCTTGGGCGGGGTGGGTACAATGAGCAGTTCTTC	CASSLLGRGGYNEQFF
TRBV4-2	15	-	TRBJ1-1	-	TGTGCCAGCAGCCTCCCGGGACAAGGGACCACTGAAGCTTTCTTT	CASSLPGQGTTEAFF